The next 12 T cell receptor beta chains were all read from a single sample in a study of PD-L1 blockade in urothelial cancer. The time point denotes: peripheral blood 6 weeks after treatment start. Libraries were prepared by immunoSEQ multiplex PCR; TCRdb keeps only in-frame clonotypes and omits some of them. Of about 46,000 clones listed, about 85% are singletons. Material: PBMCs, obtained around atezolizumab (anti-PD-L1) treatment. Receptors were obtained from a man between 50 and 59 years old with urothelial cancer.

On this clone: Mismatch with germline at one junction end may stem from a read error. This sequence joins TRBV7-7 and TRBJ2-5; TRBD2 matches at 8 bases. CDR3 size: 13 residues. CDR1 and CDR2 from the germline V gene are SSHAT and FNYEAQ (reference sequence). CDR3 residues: CASSDSGAETQYF. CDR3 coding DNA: TGTGCTAGCAGCGATAGCGGGGCAGAGACCCAGTACTTC. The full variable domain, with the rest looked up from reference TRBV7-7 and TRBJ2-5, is GAGVSQSPRYKVTKRGQDVTLRCDPISSHATLYWYQQALGQGPEFLTYFNYEAQPDKSGLPSDRFSAERPEGSISTLTIQRTEQRDSAMYRCASSDSGAETQYFGPGTRLLVL.

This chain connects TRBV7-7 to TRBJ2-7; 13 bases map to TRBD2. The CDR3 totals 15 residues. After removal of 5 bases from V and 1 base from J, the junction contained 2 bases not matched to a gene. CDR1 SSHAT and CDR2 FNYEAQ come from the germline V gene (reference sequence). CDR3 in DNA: TGTGCCAGCAGCGTGGGACTAGCGGGATCCTACGAGCAGTACTTC. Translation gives CASSVGLAGSYEQYF.

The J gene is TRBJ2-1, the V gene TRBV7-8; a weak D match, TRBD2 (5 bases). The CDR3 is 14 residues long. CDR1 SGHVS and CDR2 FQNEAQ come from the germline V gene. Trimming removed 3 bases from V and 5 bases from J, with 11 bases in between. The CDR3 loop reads CASSFNWGDNEQFF. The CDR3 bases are TGTGCCAGCAGCTTTAATTGGGGAGACAATGAGCAGTTCTTC.

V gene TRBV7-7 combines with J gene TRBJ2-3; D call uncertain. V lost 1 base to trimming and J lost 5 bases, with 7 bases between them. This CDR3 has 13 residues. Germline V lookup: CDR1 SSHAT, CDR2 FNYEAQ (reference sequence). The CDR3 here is CASSLVPGDTQYF. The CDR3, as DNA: TGTGCCAGCAGCTTAGTCCCAGGAGATACGCAGTATTTT.

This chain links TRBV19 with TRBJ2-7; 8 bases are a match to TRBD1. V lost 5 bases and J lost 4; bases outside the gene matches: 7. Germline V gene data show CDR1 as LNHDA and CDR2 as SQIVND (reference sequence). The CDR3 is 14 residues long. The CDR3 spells CASSRTGLIYEQYF. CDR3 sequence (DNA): TGTGCCAGTAGTCGGACAGGGCTAATATACGAGCAGTACTTC.

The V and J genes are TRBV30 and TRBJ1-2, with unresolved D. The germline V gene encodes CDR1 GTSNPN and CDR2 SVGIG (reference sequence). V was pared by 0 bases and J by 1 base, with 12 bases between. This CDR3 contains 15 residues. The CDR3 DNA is TGTGCCTGGAGTGTAGGGTCCGGGAATAACTATGGCTACACCTTC. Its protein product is CAWSVGSGNNYGYTF.

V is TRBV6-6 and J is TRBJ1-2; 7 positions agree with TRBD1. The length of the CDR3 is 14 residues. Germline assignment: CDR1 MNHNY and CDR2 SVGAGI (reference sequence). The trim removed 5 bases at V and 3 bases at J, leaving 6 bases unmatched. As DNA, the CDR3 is TGTGCCAGCAGTAGACAGGGCTTTGACTATGGCTACACCTTC. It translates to CASSRQGFDYGYTF.

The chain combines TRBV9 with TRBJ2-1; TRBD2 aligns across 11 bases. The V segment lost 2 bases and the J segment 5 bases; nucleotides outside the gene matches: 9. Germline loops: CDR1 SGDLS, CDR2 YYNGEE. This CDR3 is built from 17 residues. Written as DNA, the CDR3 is TGTGCCAGCAGCGTGGGCCTTAGCGGGAGGGCCGACAATGAGCAGTTCTTC. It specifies CASSVGLSGRADNEQFF.

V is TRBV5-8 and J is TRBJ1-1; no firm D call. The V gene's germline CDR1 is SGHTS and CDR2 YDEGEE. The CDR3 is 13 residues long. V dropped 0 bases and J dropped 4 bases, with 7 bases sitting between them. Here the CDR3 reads CASSLGPGTEAFF. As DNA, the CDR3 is TGTGCCAGCAGCTTGGGACCAGGCACTGAAGCTTTCTTT.

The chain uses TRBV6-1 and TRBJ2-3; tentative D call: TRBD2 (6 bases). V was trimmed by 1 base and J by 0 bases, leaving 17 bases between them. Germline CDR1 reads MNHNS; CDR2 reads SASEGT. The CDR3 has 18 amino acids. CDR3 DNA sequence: TGTGCCAGCAGTGAAGTGTTTTGGAGGGGCCAGAGCACAGATACGCAGTATTTT. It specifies CASSEVFWRGQSTDTQYF.

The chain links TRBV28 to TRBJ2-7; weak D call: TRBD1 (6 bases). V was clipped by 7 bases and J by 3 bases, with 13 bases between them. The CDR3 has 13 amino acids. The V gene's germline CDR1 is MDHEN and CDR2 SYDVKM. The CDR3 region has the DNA TGTGCCAGCACGACAGGCGTTCTCTACGAGCAGTACTTC. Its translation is CASTTGVLYEQYF.

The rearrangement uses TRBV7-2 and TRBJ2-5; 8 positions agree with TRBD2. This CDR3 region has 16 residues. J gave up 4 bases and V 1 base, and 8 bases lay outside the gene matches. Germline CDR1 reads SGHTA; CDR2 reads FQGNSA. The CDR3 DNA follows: TGTGCCAGCAGCTTAGATTACGGGAGGGGAGCAGAGACCCAGTACTTC. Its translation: CASSLDYGRGAETQYF.